The sequence of this T cell receptor beta chain was determined in a study of cytomegalovirus exposure and HLA in healthy donors. Germline trimming cut 1 base from V and 3 bases from J; bases unmatched to any gene: 6. The CDR3 totals 17 residues. Germline CDR1 and CDR2: SGHRS and YFSETQ. PCR primers comprised 60 Vbeta and 13 Jbeta primers. Sequenced by immunoSEQ multiplex PCR; TCRdb stores in-frame clones only, minus some. The sample holds 150,000 to 200,000 clones, about 80% seen once. The specimen sequenced was PBMCs. The V gene is TRBV5-1, the J gene TRBJ1-4; TRBD1 aligns across 10 bases. This receptor was taken from a woman between 45 and 65 years old in good health and CMV-seropositive. CDR3 nucleotides: TGCGCCAGCAGCTTGCGGGACAGGGGAAGGCCTAATGAAAAACTGTTTTTT. Translated: CASSLRDRGRPNEKLFF.